The source of this T cell receptor (beta chain) is a study of shared clonotypes between healthy human individuals. Regarding the study as a whole: Memory subsets had estimated richness that was generally smaller than that of naive subsets. Four donors shared around 5% of their naive CD4 clonotypes.

Study donors comprised healthy, HIV-negative adults devoid of recent acute infection or vaccination. Germline V lookup: CDR1 MNHEY, CDR2 SVGAGI. With 2 bases removed from V and 17 bases from J, the gap between germline ends came to 22 bases. This CDR3 region has 15 residues. To note about this clone: Its antigen is not identified.

The table came from immunoSEQ multiplex PCR; TCRdb's copy has only in-frame clones and leaves some out. The repertoire holds some 2.1 million clones, with 95% as singletons. The gene calls are TRBV6-5 and TRBJ2-6, with D perhaps matching TRBD1 (6 bases). The source is a man younger than 30 in good health. Sequenced input: naive CD4+ T cells sorted from blood. Regarding subset: CD45RA+ positively selected. The CDR3 DNA sequence: TGTGCCAGCAGTTACGGGGCAGGGGAGTGGGATAGAGTGACTTTC. It yields the protein CASSYGAGEWDRVTF.